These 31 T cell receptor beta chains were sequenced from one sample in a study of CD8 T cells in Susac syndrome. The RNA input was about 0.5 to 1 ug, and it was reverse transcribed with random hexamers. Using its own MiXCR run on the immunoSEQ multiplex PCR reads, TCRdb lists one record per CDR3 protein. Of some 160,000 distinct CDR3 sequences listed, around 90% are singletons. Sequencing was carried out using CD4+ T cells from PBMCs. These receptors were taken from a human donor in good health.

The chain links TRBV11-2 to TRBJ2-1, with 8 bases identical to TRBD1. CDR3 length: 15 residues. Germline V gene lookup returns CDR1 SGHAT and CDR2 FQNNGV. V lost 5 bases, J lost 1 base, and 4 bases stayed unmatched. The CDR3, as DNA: TGTGCCAGCAGCGCAAGACAGGGGTCCTACAATGAGCAGTTCTTC. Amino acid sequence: CASSARQGSYNEQFF.

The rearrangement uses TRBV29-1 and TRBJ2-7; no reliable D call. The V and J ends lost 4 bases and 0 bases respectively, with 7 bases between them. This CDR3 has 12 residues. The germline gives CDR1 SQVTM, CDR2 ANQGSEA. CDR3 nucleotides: TGCAGCGTTGGAGACTTCTCCTACGAGCAGTACTTC. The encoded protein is CSVGDFSYEQYF.

CDR3: CASSLGGTGAAEQYF. The CDR3 DNA reads TGCGCCAGCAGCTTGGGAGGGACAGGGGCGGCCGAGCAGTACTTC. J is TRBJ2-7 and V is TRBV5-1, with 10 bases that match TRBD1. The CDR3 runs 15 residues. Trimming at V came to 0 bases and at J to 6 bases, leaving 6 bases not matched to a gene. Per germline, CDR1 SGHRS and CDR2 YFSETQ.

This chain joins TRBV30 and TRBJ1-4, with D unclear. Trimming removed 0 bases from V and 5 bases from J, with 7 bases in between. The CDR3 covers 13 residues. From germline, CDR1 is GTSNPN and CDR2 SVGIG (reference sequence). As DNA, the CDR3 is TGTGCCTGGAGTGTAACCGGGAATGAAAAACTGTTTTTT. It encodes CAWSVTGNEKLFF.

The CDR3 region has the DNA TGCGCCAGCAGCGGCGGGGGGAACACTGAAGCTTTCTTT. It specifies CASSGGGNTEAFF. This chain connects TRBV5-1 to TRBJ1-1; tentative D call: TRBD1 (5 bases). V lost 4 bases, J lost 1 base, and 8 bases lay in between. Germline CDR1 reads SGHRS; CDR2 reads YFSETQ. The CDR3 length is 13 residues.

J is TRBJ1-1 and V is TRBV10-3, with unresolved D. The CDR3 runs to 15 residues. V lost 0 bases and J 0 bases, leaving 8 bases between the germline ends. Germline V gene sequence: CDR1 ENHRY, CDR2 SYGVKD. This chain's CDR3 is CAISESDRLNTEAFF. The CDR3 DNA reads TGTGCCATCAGTGAGTCGGACCGATTGAACACTGAAGCTTTCTTT.

The CDR3 sequence: CASTPKHSTNEKLFF. DNA of the CDR3: TGTGCCAGCACCCCTAAACACTCAACTAATGAAAAACTGTTTTTT. The chain combines TRBV5-8 with TRBJ1-4, with D unclear. The CDR3 consists of 15 residues. Germline V gene data show CDR1 as SGHTS and CDR2 as YDEGEE. The V end lost 6 bases, the J end lost 0 bases, and 12 bases lay between the germline ends.

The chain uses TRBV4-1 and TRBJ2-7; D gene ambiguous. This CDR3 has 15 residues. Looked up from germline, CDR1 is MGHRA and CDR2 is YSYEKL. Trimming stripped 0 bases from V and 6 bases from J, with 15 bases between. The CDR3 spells CASSQDSTAAGEQYF. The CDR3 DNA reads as TGCGCCAGCAGCCAAGATAGTACAGCCGCAGGCGAGCAGTACTTC.

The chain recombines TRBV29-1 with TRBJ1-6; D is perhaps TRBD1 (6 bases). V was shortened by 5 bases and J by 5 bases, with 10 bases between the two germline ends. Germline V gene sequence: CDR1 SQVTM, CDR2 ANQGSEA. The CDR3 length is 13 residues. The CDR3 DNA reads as TGCAGCGTTTCCACAGGGAATAATTCACCCCTCCACTTT. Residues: CSVSTGNNSPLHF.

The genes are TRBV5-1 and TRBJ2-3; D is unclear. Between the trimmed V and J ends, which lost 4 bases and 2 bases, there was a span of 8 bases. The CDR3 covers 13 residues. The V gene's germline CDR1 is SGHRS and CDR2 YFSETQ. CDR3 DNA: TGCGCCAGCAGCACACTTTACACAGATACGCAGTATTTT. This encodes CASSTLYTDTQYF. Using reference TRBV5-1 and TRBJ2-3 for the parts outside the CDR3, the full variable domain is KAGVTQTPRYLIKTRGQQVTLSCSPISGHRSVSWYQQTPGQGLQFLFEYFSETQRNKGNFPGRFSGRQFSNSRSEMNVSTLELGDSALYLCASSTLYTDTQYFGPGTRLTVL.

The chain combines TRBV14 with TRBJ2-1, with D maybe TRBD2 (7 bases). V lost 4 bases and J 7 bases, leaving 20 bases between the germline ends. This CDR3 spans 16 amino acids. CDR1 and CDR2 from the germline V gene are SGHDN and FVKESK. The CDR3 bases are TGTGCCAGCAGCCTTGGGGGGGGGCCCCCCATGAATGAGCAGTTCTTC. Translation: CASSLGGGPPMNEQFF.

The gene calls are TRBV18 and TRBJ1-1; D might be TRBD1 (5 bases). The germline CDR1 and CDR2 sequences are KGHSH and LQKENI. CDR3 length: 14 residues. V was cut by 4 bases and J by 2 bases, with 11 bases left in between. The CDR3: CASSLTGTNTEAFF. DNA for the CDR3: TGTGCCAGCTCACTAACCGGGACCAACACTGAAGCTTTCTTT.

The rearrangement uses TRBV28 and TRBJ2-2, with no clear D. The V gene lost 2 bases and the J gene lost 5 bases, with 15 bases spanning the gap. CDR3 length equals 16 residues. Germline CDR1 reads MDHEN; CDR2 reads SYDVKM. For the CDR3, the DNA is TGTGCCAGCAGTTTAATCTCGAGCCCGTCGACCGGGGAGCTGTTTTTT. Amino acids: CASSLISSPSTGELFF.

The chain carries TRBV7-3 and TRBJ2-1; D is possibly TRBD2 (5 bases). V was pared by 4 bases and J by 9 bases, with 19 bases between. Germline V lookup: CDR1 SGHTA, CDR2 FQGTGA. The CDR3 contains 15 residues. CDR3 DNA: TGTGCCAGCAGCTCACTAACTACTGGGGAGAGTGAGCAGTTCTTC. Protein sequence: CASSSLTTGESEQFF.

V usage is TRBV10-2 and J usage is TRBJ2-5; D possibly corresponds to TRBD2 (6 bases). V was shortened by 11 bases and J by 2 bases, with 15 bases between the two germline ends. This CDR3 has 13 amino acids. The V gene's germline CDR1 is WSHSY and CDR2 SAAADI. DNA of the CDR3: TGCGCCGTGAAGTTAGCGGCACAAGAGACCCAGTACTTC. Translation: CAVKLAAQETQYF.

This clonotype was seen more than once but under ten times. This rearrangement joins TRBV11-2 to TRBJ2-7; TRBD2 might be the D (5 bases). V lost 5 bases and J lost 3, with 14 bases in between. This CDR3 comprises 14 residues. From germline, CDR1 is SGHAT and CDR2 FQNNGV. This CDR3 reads CASSPIEGSYEQYF. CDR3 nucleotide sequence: TGTGCCAGCAGCCCCATAGAGGGAAGCTACGAGCAGTACTTC.

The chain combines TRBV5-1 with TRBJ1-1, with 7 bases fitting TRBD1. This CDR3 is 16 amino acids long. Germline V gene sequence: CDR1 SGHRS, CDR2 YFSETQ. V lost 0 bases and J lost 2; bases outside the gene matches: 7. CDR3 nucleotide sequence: TGCGCCAGCAGCTTGGGGCCCACAGGGGTAAACACTGAAGCTTTCTTT. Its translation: CASSLGPTGVNTEAFF.

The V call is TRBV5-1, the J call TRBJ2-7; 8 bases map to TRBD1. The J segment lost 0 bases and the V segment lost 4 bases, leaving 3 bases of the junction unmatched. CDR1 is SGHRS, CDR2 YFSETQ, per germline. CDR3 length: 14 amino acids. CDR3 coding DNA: TGCGCCAGCAGCGAGACAGGGGTCTCCTACGAGCAGTACTTC. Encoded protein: CASSETGVSYEQYF.

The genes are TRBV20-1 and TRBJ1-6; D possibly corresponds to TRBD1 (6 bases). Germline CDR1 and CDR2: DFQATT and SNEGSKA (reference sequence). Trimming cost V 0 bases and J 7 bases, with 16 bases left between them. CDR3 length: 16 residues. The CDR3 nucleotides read TGCAGTGCTAGAGAAGGGGGGGCCACAAGAAATTCACCCCTCCACTTT. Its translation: CSAREGGATRNSPLHF.

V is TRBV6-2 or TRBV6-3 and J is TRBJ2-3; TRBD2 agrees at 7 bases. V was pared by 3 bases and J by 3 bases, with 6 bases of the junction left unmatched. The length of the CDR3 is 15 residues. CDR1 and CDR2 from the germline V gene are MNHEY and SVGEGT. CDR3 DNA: TGTGCCAGCAGTTATGGGCAGCGGGATACAGATACGCAGTATTTT. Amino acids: CASSYGQRDTDTQYF.

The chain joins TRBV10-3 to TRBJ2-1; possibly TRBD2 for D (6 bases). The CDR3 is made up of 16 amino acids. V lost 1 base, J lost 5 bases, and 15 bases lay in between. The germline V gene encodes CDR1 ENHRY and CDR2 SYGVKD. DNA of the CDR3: TGTGCCATCAGTGAGTGGGGTAGCGGAGGGGACAATGAGCAGTTCTTC. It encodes CAISEWGSGGDNEQFF.

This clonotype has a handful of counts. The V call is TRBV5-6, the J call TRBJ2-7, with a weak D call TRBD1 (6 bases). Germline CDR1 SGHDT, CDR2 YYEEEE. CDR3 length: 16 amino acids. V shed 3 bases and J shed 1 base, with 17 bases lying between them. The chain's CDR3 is CASSSYTYRVSYEQYF. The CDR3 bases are TGTGCCAGCAGCTCCTACACCTACAGGGTATCCTACGAGCAGTACTTC.

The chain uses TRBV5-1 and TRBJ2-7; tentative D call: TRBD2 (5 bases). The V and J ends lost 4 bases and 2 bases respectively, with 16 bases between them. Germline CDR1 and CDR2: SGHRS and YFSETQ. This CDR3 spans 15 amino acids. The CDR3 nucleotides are TGCGCCAGCAGCCCTAAGGCTGAGACTACCTACGAGCAGTACTTC. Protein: CASSPKAETTYEQYF.

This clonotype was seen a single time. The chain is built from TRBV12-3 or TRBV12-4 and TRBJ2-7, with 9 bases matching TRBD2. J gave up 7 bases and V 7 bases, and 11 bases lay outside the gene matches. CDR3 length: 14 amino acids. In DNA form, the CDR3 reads TGTGCCAGCACCTTCAGCGGGGGGCAACGGGAGCAGTACTTC. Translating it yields CASTFSGGQREQYF.

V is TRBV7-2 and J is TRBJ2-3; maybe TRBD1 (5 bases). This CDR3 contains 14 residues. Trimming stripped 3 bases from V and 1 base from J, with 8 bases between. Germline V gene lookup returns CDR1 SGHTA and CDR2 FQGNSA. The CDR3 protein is CASSFSRGTDTQYF. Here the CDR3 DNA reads TGTGCCAGCAGCTTCTCCAGGGGCACAGATACGCAGTATTTT.

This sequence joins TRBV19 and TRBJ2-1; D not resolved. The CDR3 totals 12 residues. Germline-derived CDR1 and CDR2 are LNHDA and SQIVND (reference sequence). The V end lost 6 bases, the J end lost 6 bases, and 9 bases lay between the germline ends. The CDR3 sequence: CASSHLFNEQFF. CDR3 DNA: TGTGCCAGTAGCCATCTCTTCAATGAGCAGTTCTTC. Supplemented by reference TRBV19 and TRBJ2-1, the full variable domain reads DGGITQSPKYLFRKEGQNVTLSCEQNLNHDAMYWYRQDPGQGLRLIYYSQIVNDFQKGDIAEGYSVSREKKESFPLTVTSAQKNPTAFYLCASSHLFNEQFFGPGTRLTVL.

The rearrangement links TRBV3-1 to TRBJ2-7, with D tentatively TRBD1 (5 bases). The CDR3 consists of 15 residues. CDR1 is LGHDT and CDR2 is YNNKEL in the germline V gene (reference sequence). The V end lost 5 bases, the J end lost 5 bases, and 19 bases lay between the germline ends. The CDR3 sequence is CASSSRGDRTHEQYF. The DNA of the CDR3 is TGTGCCAGCAGCTCTAGGGGCGACCGGACCCACGAGCAGTACTTC.

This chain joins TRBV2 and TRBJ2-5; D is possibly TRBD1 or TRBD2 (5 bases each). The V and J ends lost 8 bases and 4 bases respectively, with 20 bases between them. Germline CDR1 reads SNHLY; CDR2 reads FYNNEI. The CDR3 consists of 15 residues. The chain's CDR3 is CASVGTVGQGETQYF. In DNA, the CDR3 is TGTGCCAGCGTCGGGACGGTCGGGCAGGGAGAGACCCAGTACTTC.

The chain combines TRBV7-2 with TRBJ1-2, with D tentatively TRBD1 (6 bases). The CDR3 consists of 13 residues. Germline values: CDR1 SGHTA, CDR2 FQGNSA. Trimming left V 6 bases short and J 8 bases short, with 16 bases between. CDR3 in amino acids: CASRSQGSGGYTF. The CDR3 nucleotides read TGTGCCAGCAGGTCACAGGGTTCCGGGGGCTACACCTTC.

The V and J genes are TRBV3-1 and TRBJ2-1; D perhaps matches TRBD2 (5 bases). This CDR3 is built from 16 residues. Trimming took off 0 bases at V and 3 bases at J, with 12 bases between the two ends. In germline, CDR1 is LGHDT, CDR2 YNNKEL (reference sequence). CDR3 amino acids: CASSQDPTRVYNEQFF. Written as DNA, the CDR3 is TGTGCCAGCAGCCAAGATCCCACTAGGGTCTACAATGAGCAGTTCTTC.

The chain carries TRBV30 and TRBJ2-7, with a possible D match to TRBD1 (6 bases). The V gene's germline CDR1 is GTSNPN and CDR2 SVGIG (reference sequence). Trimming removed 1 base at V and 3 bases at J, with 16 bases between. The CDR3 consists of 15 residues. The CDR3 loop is CAWSGAPGHYYEQYF. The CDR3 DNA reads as TGTGCCTGGAGTGGCGCCCCGGGACATTACTACGAGCAGTACTTC.